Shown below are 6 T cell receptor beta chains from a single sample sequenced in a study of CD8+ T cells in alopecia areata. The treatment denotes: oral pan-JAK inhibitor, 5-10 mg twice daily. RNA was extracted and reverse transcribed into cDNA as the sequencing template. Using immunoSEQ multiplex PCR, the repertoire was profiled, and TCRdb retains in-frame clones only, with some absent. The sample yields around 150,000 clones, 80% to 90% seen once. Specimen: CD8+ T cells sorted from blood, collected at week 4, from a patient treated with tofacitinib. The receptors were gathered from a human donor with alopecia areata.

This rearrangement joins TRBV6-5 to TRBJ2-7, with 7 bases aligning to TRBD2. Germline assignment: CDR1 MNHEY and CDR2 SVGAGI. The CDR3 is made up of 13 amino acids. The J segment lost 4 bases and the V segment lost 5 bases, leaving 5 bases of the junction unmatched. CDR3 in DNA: TGTGCCAGCAGTCCCGGGACTACTTACGAGCAGTACTTC. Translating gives CASSPGTTYEQYF.

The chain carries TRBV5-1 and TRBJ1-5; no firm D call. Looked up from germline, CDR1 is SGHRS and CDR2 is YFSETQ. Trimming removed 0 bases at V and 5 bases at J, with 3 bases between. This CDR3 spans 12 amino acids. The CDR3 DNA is TGCGCCAGCAGCTTGGGTGATCAGCCCCAGCATTTT. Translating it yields CASSLGDQPQHF.

DNA of the CDR3: TGCAGCGTTGAAGATCGACTCGGAGACGTCTACGAGCAGTACTTC. This codes for CSVEDRLGDVYEQYF. The chain carries TRBV29-1 and TRBJ2-7; D ambiguous. CDR1 is SQVTM, CDR2 ANQGSEA, per germline. CDR3 size: 15 residues. The V end lost 0 bases, the J end lost 3 bases, and 15 bases lay between the germline ends.

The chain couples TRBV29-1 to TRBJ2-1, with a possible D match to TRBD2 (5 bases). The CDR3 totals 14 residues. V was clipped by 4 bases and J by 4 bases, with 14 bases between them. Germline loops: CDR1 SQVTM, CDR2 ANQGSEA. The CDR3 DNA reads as TGCAGCGTTGGGGAGCTGATCCGGTACAATGAGCAGTTCTTC. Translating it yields CSVGELIRYNEQFF.

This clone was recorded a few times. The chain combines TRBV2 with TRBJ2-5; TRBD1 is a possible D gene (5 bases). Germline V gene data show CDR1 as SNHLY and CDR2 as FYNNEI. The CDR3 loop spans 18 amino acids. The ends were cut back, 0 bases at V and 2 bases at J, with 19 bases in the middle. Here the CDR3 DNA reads TGTGCCAGCAGTGAAGCGCCCCTAAGACAGCTGGGTCAAGAGACCCAGTACTTC. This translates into CASSEAPLRQLGQETQYF.

This chain's CDR3 is CASSLGPGGGATGELFF. The CDR3 coding sequence is TGTGCCAGCAGCCTAGGCCCGGGAGGGGGAGCCACCGGGGAGCTGTTTTTT. The J gene is TRBJ2-2, the V gene TRBV7-2; 8 positions match TRBD2. J was trimmed by 4 bases and V by 5 bases; bases with no gene match: 12. The CDR3 is 17 residues long. The germline V gene has CDR1 SGHTA and CDR2 FQGNSA.